Listed here is a single TCR beta chain. Its antigen is not identified. The germline V gene has CDR1 SEHNR and CDR2 FQNEAQ (reference sequence). The CDR3 is made up of 15 amino acids. Trimming at V came to 1 base and at J to 5 bases, leaving 4 bases not matched to a gene. Use of 60 Vbeta and 13 Jbeta primers characterized the PCR. The assay was immunoSEQ multiplex PCR, and TCRdb's table has in-frame clones only and misses some. The sample has 68,000 or so clones, 80% seen once. The data derive from a study of cytomegalovirus exposure and HLA in healthy donors. Study-wide findings and caveats: Productive status was seen about 90% or about 30% of the time for most TCR beta V segments in an earlier analysis. A later analysis associated under 20,000 TCR beta sequences with HLA alleles at a 0.05 false discovery rate.

The chain uses TRBV7-9 and TRBJ1-1, with 10 bases fitting TRBD1. This receptor was taken from a woman aged 25 to 39 in good health and CMV-seronegative. Sequenced: PBMCs. The CDR3 region is CASSLGQGARTEAFF. The CDR3, as DNA: TGTGCCAGCAGCTTAGGACAGGGGGCGAGAACTGAAGCTTTCTTT.